Shown below are 13 T cell receptor beta chains from a single sample sequenced in a study of T cell responses to AZD1222 COVID-19 vaccine. The repertoire was sequenced with immunoSEQ multiplex PCR; TCRdb's copy has only in-frame clones and lacks some. The sample consists of under 110,000 clones, 70% to 90% of them appearing once. Material: peripheral blood, obtained 28 days after the second AZD1222 dose. These receptors came from an adult who received the AZD1222 COVID-19 vaccine.

This chain links TRBV1 with TRBJ2-1; TRBD2 was called by the table and not checked on the DNA. TRBV1 is flagged as a pseudogene. This CDR3 region has 24 residues. For the CDR3, the DNA is TGCACCAGCAGCCAAGGCTCGGAAGGTGGGAGGGCCCTCCTGTCGTTCCTCCTCTACAATGAGCAGTTCTTC. It yields the protein CTSSQGSEGGRALLSFLLYNEQFF.

This chain links TRBV10-3 with TRBJ2-7; D possibly corresponds to TRBD1 (6 bases). Trimming shortened V by 6 bases and J by 0 bases, and 12 bases separated the two germline ends. The CDR3 contains 14 residues. Germline V lookup: CDR1 ENHRY, CDR2 SYGVKD. The CDR3 is CAIRAGTSSYEQYF. In DNA form, the CDR3 reads TGTGCCATCAGGGCAGGGACAAGCTCCTACGAGCAGTACTTC.

The chain has TRBV27 and TRBJ2-5; 9 bases match TRBD1. CDR1 is MNHEY, CDR2 SMNVEV, per germline (reference sequence). With 5 bases clipped from V and 5 bases from J, the junction kept 6 bases outside the gene matches. This CDR3 has 14 residues. CDR3 coding DNA: TGTGCCAGCAGTACCTGGACAGGGGAGGAGACCCAGTACTTC. This gives the protein CASSTWTGEETQYF.

The CDR3 region is CASSYTSYEQYF. For the CDR3, the DNA is TGTGCCAGCAGTTACACCTCCTACGAGCAGTACTTC. The V gene is TRBV6-6, the J gene TRBJ2-7, with D unclear. The V gene lost 2 bases and the J gene lost 0 bases, with 2 bases spanning the gap. CDR3 size: 12 residues. Germline CDR1 MNHNY, CDR2 SVGAGI (reference sequence).

The gene calls are TRBV10-3 and TRBJ2-1; 14 bases are shared with TRBD2. The germline V gene encodes CDR1 ENHRY and CDR2 SYGVKD. The junction had 10 bases not matched to a gene; V was cut back by 10 bases and J by 8 bases. The CDR3 covers 15 residues. In nucleotides, the CDR3 is TGTGCCACAACCTCCGGGACTAGCGGGAGCCATGAGCAGTTCTTC. Its protein is CATTSGTSGSHEQFF.

This chain connects TRBV7-9 to TRBJ1-1; D is perhaps TRBD1 (6 bases). Germline V gene lookup returns CDR1 SEHNR and CDR2 FQNEAQ (reference sequence). The CDR3 covers 15 residues. The ends were cut back, 5 bases at V and 1 base at J, with 14 bases in the middle. The CDR3 is CASSQLRQANTEAFF. The CDR3 nucleotides read TGTGCCAGCAGCCAACTCCGACAGGCGAACACTGAAGCTTTCTTT.

The V gene is TRBV27, the J gene TRBJ1-6, with TRBD1 matching 8 bases. The V gene's germline CDR1 is MNHEY and CDR2 SMNVEV (reference sequence). The CDR3 sequence is 11 residues long. The V and J ends lost 7 bases and 14 bases, in that order; junction bases with no gene match: 4. Written as DNA, the CDR3 is TGTGCCAGCAACCTGACAGGGGCCCTCCACTTT. It is translated as CASNLTGALHF.

This chain uses TRBV7-8 with TRBJ2-5; TRBD2 aligns across 7 bases. Per the germline V gene, CDR1 is SGHVS and CDR2 is FQNEAQ. The trim removed 1 base at V and 2 bases at J, leaving 1 base unmatched. CDR3 size: 14 residues. The CDR3 DNA is TGTGCCAGCAGCTTAGGGGGACTACAAGAGACCCAGTACTTC. Its translation: CASSLGGLQETQYF. Combining the CDR3 with reference TRBV7-8 and TRBJ2-5 gives the whole variable domain GAGVSQSPRYKVAKRGQDVALRCDPISGHVSLFWYQQALGQGPEFLTYFQNEAQLDKSGLPSDRFFAERPEGSVSTLKIQRTQQEDSAVYLCASSLGGLQETQYFGPGTRLLVL.

The V gene is TRBV7-2, the J gene TRBJ2-7; D gene unclear. The V gene lost 3 bases and the J gene lost 0 bases, with 6 bases spanning the gap. The germline V gene has CDR1 SGHTA and CDR2 FQGNSA. The CDR3 loop spans 13 amino acids. CDR3 sequence: CASSFPNSYEQYF. CDR3 nucleotides: TGTGCCAGCAGCTTCCCCAACTCCTACGAGCAGTACTTC. Filled out from reference TRBV7-2 and TRBJ2-7, the complete variable domain reads GAGVSQSPSNKVTEKGKDVELRCDPISGHTALYWYRQSLGQGLEFLIYFQGNSAPDKSGLPSDRFSAERTGGSVSTLTIQRTQQEDSAVYLCASSFPNSYEQYFGPGTRLTVT.

This clone has more than one count but fewer than ten. V and J are TRBV7-9 and TRBJ2-1; 8 nucleotides agree with TRBD2. Germline loops: CDR1 SEHNR, CDR2 FQNEAQ (reference sequence). This CDR3 region has 15 residues. Unmatched junction bases numbered 11, after V lost 9 bases and J lost 4 bases. The CDR3 is CASTGGLAGYNEQFF. In nucleotides, the CDR3 is TGTGCCAGTACTGGGGGTCTAGCGGGTTACAATGAGCAGTTCTTC.

The chain combines TRBV6-5 with TRBJ1-1, with a tentative D call TRBD1 (6 bases). This CDR3 is 13 amino acids long. V lost 6 bases to trimming and J lost 4 bases, with 12 bases between them. In germline, CDR1 is MNHEY, CDR2 SVGAGI. The CDR3 DNA reads as TGTGCCAGCAGCCGGGGAGGGGGCACTGAAGCTTTCTTT. This codes for CASSRGGGTEAFF.

The chain recombines TRBV13 with TRBJ2-2; 9 bases map to TRBD2. CDR1 is PRHDT and CDR2 is FYEKMQ in the germline V gene (reference sequence). With 0 bases clipped from V and 6 bases from J, the junction kept 8 bases outside the gene matches. The CDR3 is made up of 17 amino acids. In DNA, the CDR3 is TGTGCCAGCAGCTTAGGTGGTGCGGGAGGGCCCTCCGGGGAGCTGTTTTTT. Its translation is CASSLGGAGGPSGELFF.

The V call is TRBV6-2 or TRBV6-3, the J call TRBJ2-5; tentative D call: TRBD2 (5 bases). CDR1 and CDR2 from the germline V gene are MNHEY and SVGEGT. The V end was cut by 5 bases, the J end by 6 bases, with 22 bases between. The CDR3 runs to 16 residues. The CDR3 DNA follows: TGTGCCAGCAGTGCCCCGGGCGGACTTCCAGTTAAGACCCAGTACTTC. Protein product: CASSAPGGLPVKTQYF.